One and the same sample provided the 20 T cell receptor beta chains below, sequenced in a study of shared clonotypes between healthy human individuals. The data were produced by immunoSEQ multiplex PCR, yet TCRdb's version contains in-frame clones alone and is incomplete. The sample lists around 2.1 million clones, more than 90% occurring once. The sequenced material came from naive CD4+ T cells sorted from blood. Subset of the sample: CD45RA+ positively selected. The receptors stem from a man between 18 and 29 years old in good health.

This chain joins TRBV28 and TRBJ1-2; weak D call: TRBD1 (5 bases). Germline assignment: CDR1 MDHEN and CDR2 SYDVKM. Between the trimmed V and J ends, which lost 5 bases and 7 bases, there was a span of 14 bases. The CDR3 consists of 13 residues. The CDR3 DNA sequence: TGTGCCAGCAGTGGGGTCGTCGGGGGTGGCTACACCTTC. This gives the protein CASSGVVGGGYTF.

The chain has TRBV5-1 and TRBJ1-1; D gene uncertain. The CDR3 covers 16 residues. V was cut by 0 bases and J by 2 bases, with 14 bases left in between. Germline-derived CDR1 and CDR2 are SGHRS and YFSETQ. CDR3 in DNA: TGCGCCAGCAGCTTGGACACCCAGGTGCGAAACACTGAAGCTTTCTTT. Translated: CASSLDTQVRNTEAFF.

V gene TRBV11-2 combines with J gene TRBJ2-3, with TRBD2 matching over 9 bases. The germline CDR1 and CDR2 sequences are SGHAT and FQNNGV. The trim removed 3 bases at V and 1 base at J, leaving 14 bases unmatched. CDR3 length: 19 amino acids. CDR3 residues: CASSFGAVLAGRGTDTQYF. In DNA form, the CDR3 reads TGTGCCAGCAGCTTTGGCGCCGTTCTAGCGGGACGGGGCACAGATACGCAGTATTTT.

The genes are TRBV18 and TRBJ1-5; 9 bases are a match to TRBD1. CDR3 length equals 15 residues. V shed 1 base and J 6 bases; nucleotides not matched to a gene: 4. Looked up from germline, CDR1 is KGHSH and CDR2 is LQKENI. The CDR3 coding sequence is TGTGCCAGCTCACCACTGGGACAGGGTGGTCAGCCCCAGCATTTT. Protein: CASSPLGQGGQPQHF. Together with reference TRBV18 and TRBJ1-5, the CDR3 gives the full variable domain: NAGVMQNPRHLVRRRGQEARLRCSPMKGHSHVYWYRQLPEEGLKFMVYLQKENIIDESGMPKERFSAEFPKEGPSILRIQQVVRGDSAAYFCASSPLGQGGQPQHFGDGTRLSIL.

The gene calls are TRBV27 and TRBJ2-1; TRBD2 matches 16 bases. V lost 6 bases and J lost 8; bases outside the gene matches: 4. This CDR3 is 15 amino acids long. Germline assignment: CDR1 MNHEY and CDR2 SMNVEV (reference sequence). The CDR3 protein is CASRGTSGRADEQFF. CDR3 DNA: TGTGCCAGCAGGGGGACTAGCGGGAGGGCCGATGAGCAGTTCTTC.

The CDR3 spells CASGTSGSYNEQFF. CDR3 sequence (DNA): TGTGCCAGCGGGACTAGCGGGTCCTACAATGAGCAGTTCTTC. This sequence joins TRBV7-2 and TRBJ2-1; TRBD2 matches at 12 bases. The ends lost 8 bases at V and 1 base at J; junction bases unmatched: 0. The CDR3 is 14 residues long. CDR1 is SGHTA, CDR2 FQGNSA, per germline. Full variable domain (outside the CDR3, taken from reference TRBV7-2 and TRBJ2-1): GAGVSQSPSNKVTEKGKDVELRCDPISGHTALYWYRQSLGQGLEFLIYFQGNSAPDKSGLPSDRFSAERTGGSVSTLTIQRTQQEDSAVYLCASGTSGSYNEQFFGPGTRLTVL.

This chain joins TRBV7-2 and TRBJ2-7; the match to TRBD2 covers 13 bases. Germline-derived CDR1 and CDR2 are SGHTA and FQGNSA. The CDR3 has 16 residues. J gave up 8 bases and V 2 bases, and 9 bases lay outside the gene matches. The CDR3 DNA follows: TGTGCCAGCAGCTTACAAGCCGGACTAGCGGGAGATCAGCAGTACTTC. Translation gives CASSLQAGLAGDQQYF.

V and J are TRBV10-3 and TRBJ2-7, with TRBD2 matching 7 bases. V trimming: 6 bases; J trimming: 4 bases; junction bases outside the gene matches: 9. CDR3 length equals 14 residues. Germline loops: CDR1 ENHRY, CDR2 SYGVKD. The CDR3 bases are TGTGCCATCAGCGAGCGGGAACCCCCTTACGAGCAGTACTTC. Translating gives CAISEREPPYEQYF.

The chain uses TRBV28 and TRBJ2-7; D may match TRBD1 or TRBD2 (5 bases each). The CDR3 has 14 amino acids. Germline values: CDR1 MDHEN, CDR2 SYDVKM. V was pared by 7 bases and J by 0 bases, with 13 bases between. The CDR3, as DNA: TGTGCCAGCACCAAATGGGACGGCTCCTACGAGCAGTACTTC. Translating gives CASTKWDGSYEQYF.

As concerns this clone: One end of the junction varies from germline; a read error may be responsible. DNA of the CDR3: TGCGCCAGCAGCCCCGCCCTGGGACTAGCGGGCATCTTC. Translating it yields CASSPALGLAGIF. The rearrangement uses TRBV5-1 and TRBJ2-7; 12 bases agree with TRBD2. Germline CDR1 reads SGHRS; CDR2 reads YFSETQ. There are 13 residues in the CDR3.

The genes are TRBV6-6 and TRBJ1-4; 7 nucleotides agree with TRBD1. This CDR3 contains 15 residues. The V and J ends lost 3 bases and 3 bases, in that order; junction bases with no gene match: 4. CDR1 MNHNY and CDR2 SVGAGI come from the germline V gene (reference sequence). The CDR3 DNA is TGTGCCAGCAGTTATGGGGACAGCCCTAATGAAAAACTGTTTTTT. Amino acid sequence: CASSYGDSPNEKLFF.

The chain has TRBV6-5 and TRBJ2-1, with TRBD2 matching 7 bases. The CDR3 totals 15 residues. The germline gives CDR1 MNHEY, CDR2 SVGAGI. Trimming took 2 bases from V and 2 from J; bases not matched to a gene: 3. The CDR3 bases are TGTGCCAGCAGTTACGTAACTAGCGCCTACAATGAGCAGTTCTTC. This sequence encodes CASSYVTSAYNEQFF.

The rearrangement links TRBV25-1 to TRBJ1-1; weak D call: TRBD1 (6 bases). There are 14 residues in the CDR3. Per the germline V gene, CDR1 is MGHDK and CDR2 is SYGVNS. Trimming stripped 8 bases from V and 0 bases from J, with 13 bases between. Written as DNA, the CDR3 is TGTGCCAGCCGCGGAGGGGGAATGAACACTGAAGCTTTCTTT. Protein product: CASRGGGMNTEAFF.

This chain uses TRBV11-2 with TRBJ2-3; D might be TRBD2 (6 bases). Deletions cut 1 base from V and 3 bases from J, with 14 bases between. Germline CDR1 is SGHAT and CDR2 is FQNNGV. The CDR3 has 16 residues. CDR3 protein: CASSLAQAGGTDTQYF. The CDR3 coding sequence is TGTGCCAGCAGCTTAGCTCAAGCGGGCGGGACAGATACGCAGTATTTT.

Details on this clone: Other DNA variants within this sample encode the same CDR3. This chain uses TRBV5-4 with TRBJ2-1; 12 nucleotides match TRBD2. The CDR3 totals 17 residues. Unmatched junction bases numbered 5, after V lost 4 bases and J lost 0 bases. Germline V CDR1 and CDR2: SGHNT, YYREEE (reference sequence). The CDR3 bases are TGTGCCAGCAGCCCCGGACTAGCGGGAAGCTCCTACAATGAGCAGTTCTTC. Its protein is CASSPGLAGSSYNEQFF.

This sequence joins TRBV7-2 and TRBJ2-1; D gene uncertain. V was clipped by 1 base and J by 6 bases, with 10 bases between them. The CDR3 spans 14 residues. In germline, CDR1 is SGHTA, CDR2 FQGNSA. The CDR3 loop reads CASSLGWLVNEQFF. CDR3 coding DNA: TGTGCCAGCAGCTTAGGTTGGCTAGTCAATGAGCAGTTCTTC.

Worth noting for this clone: Other DNA sequences in this specimen translate into the identical CDR3. The rearrangement uses TRBV6-6 and TRBJ1-1, with 10 bases identical to TRBD1. Germline V CDR1 and CDR2: MNHNY, SVGAGI (reference sequence). The V segment lost 4 bases and the J segment 3 bases; nucleotides outside the gene matches: 2. The CDR3 is 14 amino acids. The CDR3 is CASSSGQGDTEAFF. CDR3 nucleotides: TGTGCCAGCAGTTCAGGACAGGGGGACACTGAAGCTTTCTTT.

CDR3 DNA: TGTGCCATCAGTGAGATCAGTGACAGGGGGCTTGATAATGAAAAACTGTTTTTT. It is translated as CAISEISDRGLDNEKLFF. The chain is built from TRBV10-3 and TRBJ1-4; 10 bases line up with TRBD1. Germline V gene sequence: CDR1 ENHRY, CDR2 SYGVKD. V was pared by 2 bases and J by 4 bases, with 10 bases of the junction left unmatched. This CDR3 comprises 18 residues.

This chain connects TRBV6-6 to TRBJ2-7, with a tentative D call TRBD2 (6 bases). This CDR3 region has 16 residues. Per germline, CDR1 MNHNY and CDR2 SVGAGI (reference sequence). V shed 4 bases and J shed 5 bases, with 21 bases lying between them. Here the CDR3 DNA reads TGTGCCAGCAGTTGGGGTTCGGGAGCGGGTAAGGACGAGCAGTACTTC. Amino acid sequence: CASSWGSGAGKDEQYF.

The chain recombines TRBV25-1 with TRBJ2-5; 12 nucleotides align to TRBD2. CDR3 size: 15 residues. Trimming cost V 3 bases and J 2 bases; bases outside gene matches: 1. Germline lookup yields CDR1 MGHDK and CDR2 SYGVNS. This CDR3 is CASSDTSGRQETQYF. The CDR3 DNA sequence: TGTGCCAGCAGTGATACTAGCGGGAGGCAAGAGACCCAGTACTTC.